Reported below is one TCR beta chain. The antigen it binds to is not known. No qualities accompany the bases; no much larger clone lies one base away. The entry originates in a study of blood T cell repertoires in COVID-19 (dated by TCRdb to the early 2020s). With regard to the full study: The collaborator samples originated in the United States, Italy and Spain and spanned the acute and convalescent phases of COVID-19. The dataset comprised deeply sampled blood TCRbeta repertoires from subjects exposed to, actively infected with, or recovered from COVID-19. A de-identified subject ID, COVID-19 status, age in years and sex were almost always included in the sample metadata. Where available, HLA class I and class II types were obtained from metadata supplied by the sample provider rather than from assay-based typing. The repertoires were released in a freely available public database meant as a resource for research on the immune response to SARS-CoV-2. The prospective study material was composed of cDNA or gDNA derived from T cells, B-cell-depleted T cells, or PBMCs. Samples came from the ongoing ImmuneRACE study (first 160 participants) plus 1,254 subjects from 6 global collaborators. Results and caveats for the whole study, not just this receptor: The quantity of clinical and demographic metadata differed by source and by participant and was supplied without curation.

The cysteine opens and the phenylalanine closes a CDR3 of 15 amino acids. Only the CDR3 region is kept as DNA, spanning 45 bases read in frame from base 1. V is trimmed back by 3 bases and J by 2 bases, and the junction contains 2 bases that no gene match accounts for. CDR1 and CDR2 (MGHDK, SYGVNS) derive from the germline V gene. The immunoSEQ Assay, a bias-controlled multiplex PCR, was used to amplify TCRbeta CDR3 regions from genomic DNA. The published analysis was carried out like this. The number of nucleated cells in each sample was estimated by amplification of reference gene primers within the assay. To quantify the absolute abundance of each unique TCRbeta CDR3 rearrangement, sequence reads were collapsed and filtered. For each sample, productive Simpson clonality was calculated by taking the square root of Simpson's diversity index across productive rearrangements. Drawn from immuneACCESS, this table holds only the in-frame rearrangements with V and J called that TCRdb kept. Clones are partly lost; checked studies trace under half to an unresolved V gene and leave the rest unexplained. From that table come the V and J calls and clone size; the DNA was used to work out D and trimming. This sample has about 100,000 clones in its table, and almost 80% of those were observed once. Together, the top ten hold less than 35% of the sample.

The collaborating institutions used their own protocols to collect whole blood in K2EDTA tubes. For TCRbeta analysis, collaborators shipped samples as frozen whole blood, isolated PBMCs, or DNA extracted from either of those sample types. The sample was peripheral blood. The rearrangement joined TRBV25-1 to TRBJ2-4, with 9 bases aligning to TRBD1. This TCR came from a man between 65 and 85 years old with active or convalescent COVID-19. The CDR3 region reads CASSDGQGSKNIQYF. The nucleotides read TGTGCCAGCAGTGACGGACAGGGGTCCAAAAACATTCAGTACTTC.